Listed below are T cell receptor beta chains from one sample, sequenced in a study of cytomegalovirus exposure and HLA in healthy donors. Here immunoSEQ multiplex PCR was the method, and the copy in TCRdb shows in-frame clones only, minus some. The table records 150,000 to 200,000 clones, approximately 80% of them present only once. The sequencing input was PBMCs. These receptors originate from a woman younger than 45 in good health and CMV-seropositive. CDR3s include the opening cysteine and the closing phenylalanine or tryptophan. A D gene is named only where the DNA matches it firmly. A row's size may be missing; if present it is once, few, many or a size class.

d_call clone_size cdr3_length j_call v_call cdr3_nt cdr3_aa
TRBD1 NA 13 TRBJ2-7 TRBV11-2 TGTGCCAGCAGCTGGGGACAGGGAATGGAACAGTACTTC CASSWGQGMEQYF
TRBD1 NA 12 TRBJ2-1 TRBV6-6 TGTGCCAGCAGCCGCCAGGGGGATGAGCAGTTCTTC CASSRQGDEQFF
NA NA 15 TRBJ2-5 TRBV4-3 TGCGCCAGCAGCCAAGATCATACTAGCTGGGAGACCCAGTACTTC CASSQDHTSWETQYF
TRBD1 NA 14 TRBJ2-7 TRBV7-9 TGTGCCAGCAGCTTAGGAGGGGGCGCCAACGAGCAGTACTTC CASSLGGGANEQYF
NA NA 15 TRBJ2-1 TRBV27 TGTGCCAGCAGTACTCCCCGGACTTATTACGGTGAGCAGTTCTTC CASSTPRTYYGEQFF
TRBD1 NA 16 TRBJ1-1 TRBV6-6 TGTGCCAGCAGTTACCACGTGACAGGGGAGGGCACTGAAGCTTTCTTT CASSYHVTGEGTEAFF
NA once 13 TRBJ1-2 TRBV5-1 TGCGCCAGCAGCTTTGAGGGTCACTATGGCTACACCTTC CASSFEGHYGYTF
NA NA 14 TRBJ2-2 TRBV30 TGTGCCTGGGGCGGGGCCGCGAACACCGGGGAGCTGTTTTTT CAWGGAANTGELFF
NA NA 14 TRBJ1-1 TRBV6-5 TGTGCCAGCAGTCGCGGGACGGAGTACACTGAAGCTTTCTTT CASSRGTEYTEAFF
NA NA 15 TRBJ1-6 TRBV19 TGTGCCAGTAGTATAACCGGGGGTGGGAATTCACCCCTCCACTTT CASSITGGGNSPLHF
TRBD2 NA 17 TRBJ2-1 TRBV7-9 TGTGCCAGCAGCTCCCCGGTGACTAGCGGGGGCTTCTTTGAGCAGTTCTTC CASSSPVTSGGFFEQFF
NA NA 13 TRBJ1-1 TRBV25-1 TGTGCCAGCAGTGCCTTTCAGGGTACTGAAGCTTTCTTT CASSAFQGTEAFF
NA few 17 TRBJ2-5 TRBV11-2 TGTGCCAGCAGCTTAGATCCCCAGGATAGGGGTAGCGAGACCCAGTACTTC CASSLDPQDRGSETQYF
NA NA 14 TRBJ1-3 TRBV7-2 TGTGCCAGCAGCTTAGGGGGGACAGGAAACACCATATATTTT CASSLGGTGNTIYF
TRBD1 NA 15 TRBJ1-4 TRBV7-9 TGTGCCAGCAGCTCCCAGGGACAGCTGAATGAAAAACTGTTTTTT CASSSQGQLNEKLFF
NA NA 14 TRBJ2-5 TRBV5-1 TGCGCCAGCAGCTTAGAGGGGGAACAAGAGACCCAGTACTTC CASSLEGEQETQYF
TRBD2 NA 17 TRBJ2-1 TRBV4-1 TGCGCCAGCAGCCTTCGACTAGCTGGGAGCTCCTACAATGAGCAGTTCTTC CASSLRLAGSSYNEQFF
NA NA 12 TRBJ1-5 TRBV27 TGTGCCACCTCCTTAAGCAATCAGCCCCAGCATTTT CATSLSNQPQHF
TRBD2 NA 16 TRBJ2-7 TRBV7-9 TGTGCCAGCAGCTCCCCTCGGAGCGGGGGCCTATACGAGCAGTACTTC CASSSPRSGGLYEQYF
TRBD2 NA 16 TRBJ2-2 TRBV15 TGTGCCACCACGCCCGGCACGGGGGGGCTATCCGGGGAGCTGTTTTTT CATTPGTGGLSGELFF
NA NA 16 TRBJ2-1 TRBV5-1 TGCGCCAGCAGCTTGTGGAGGGACCCACCCTACAATGAGCAGTTCTTC CASSLWRDPPYNEQFF
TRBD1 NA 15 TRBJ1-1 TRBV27 TGTGCCAGCAGTTTAACGACAGGGGTACACACTGAAGCTTTCTTT CASSLTTGVHTEAFF
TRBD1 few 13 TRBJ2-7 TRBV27 TGTGCCAGCAGTTTGGGACAGAACTACGAGCAGTACTTC CASSLGQNYEQYF
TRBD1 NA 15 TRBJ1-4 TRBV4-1 TGCGCCAGCAGCCAGAACCGGGACAGGGGGGAAAAACTGTTTTTT CASSQNRDRGEKLFF
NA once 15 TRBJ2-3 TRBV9 TGTGCCAGCAGCGTAGAAGCGGCTAGCACAGATACGCAGTATTTT CASSVEAASTDTQYF
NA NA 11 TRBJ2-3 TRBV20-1 TGCAGTGCTGGGGCGGCAGATACGCAGTATTTT CSAGAADTQYF
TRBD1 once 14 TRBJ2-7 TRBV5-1 TGCGCCAGCAGCTTGACAGGGGGTCCCTACGAGCAGTACTTC CASSLTGGPYEQYF
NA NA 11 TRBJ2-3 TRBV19 TGTGCCAGTAGTAGCGGGGTTCGGCAGTATTTT CASSSGVRQYF
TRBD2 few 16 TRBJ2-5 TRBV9 TGTGCCAGCAGCGTAGGAGGGGAGGGGTTGGAGGAGACCCAGTACTTC CASSVGGEGLEETQYF
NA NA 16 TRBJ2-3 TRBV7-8 TGTGCCAGCAGCCCCCGGGGGGCGGTAATCACAGATACGCAGTATTTT CASSPRGAVITDTQYF
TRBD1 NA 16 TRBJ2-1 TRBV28 TGTGCCAGCAGTTCCCCCGGGACAGGATTCTACAATGAGCAGTTCTTC CASSSPGTGFYNEQFF
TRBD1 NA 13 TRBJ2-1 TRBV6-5 TGTGCCAGCAGCCAGGACAGGGTGGAAGAGCAGTTCTTC CASSQDRVEEQFF
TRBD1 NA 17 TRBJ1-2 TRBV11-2 TGTGCCAGCAGCTTTGGGGGGTGGGGACAGGGGGCAATGGGCTACACCTTC CASSFGGWGQGAMGYTF
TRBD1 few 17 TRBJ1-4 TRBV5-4 TGTGCCAGCAGCTTGGGCGGACAGGGGGCTCACGGACGGAAACTGTTTTTT CASSLGGQGAHGRKLFF
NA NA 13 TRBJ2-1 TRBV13 TGTGCCAGCAGCCCAACTATGATGAATGAGCAGTTCTTC CASSPTMMNEQFF
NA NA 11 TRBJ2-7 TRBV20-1 TGCAGTGCTAGAGATTTCGACGAGCAGTACTTC CSARDFDEQYF
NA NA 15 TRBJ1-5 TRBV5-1 TGCGCCAGCAGCTTTGGAGAAGGGGGCAATCAGCCCCAGCATTTT CASSFGEGGNQPQHF
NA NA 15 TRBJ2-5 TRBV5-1 TGCGCCAGCAGCATAAATGCCGGGGAGATGGAGACCCAGTACTTC CASSINAGEMETQYF
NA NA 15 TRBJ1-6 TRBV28 TGTGCCAGCAGTTTATGGGCAGGGGCGAATTCACCCCTCCACTTT CASSLWAGANSPLHF
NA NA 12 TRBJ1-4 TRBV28 TGTGCCAGCAGACCAGGGTTCGGAAAACTGTTTTTT CASRPGFGKLFF